These 20 T cell receptor beta chains were all obtained from the same sample, sequenced in a study of T cells in Graves' hyperthyroidism and ophthalmopathy. Amplification of TCR beta CDR3 regions used RNA as the template. The TCR CDR3 first-round RT-PCR relied on the HTBI primer set. TCRdb reprocessed the multiplex PCR reads via MiXCR and lists one record per CDR3 protein. The repertoire consists of approximately 32,000 distinct CDR3 sequences, with around half occurring once and the leading ten covering 6.2%. Sample: blood. These receptor sequences come from a woman aged 50 to 60 with Graves' hyperthyroidism that later progressed to Graves' ophthalmopathy.

In regard to this clonotype: Germline is not matched at one junction end, which may reflect a read error. The rearrangement joins TRBV4-3 to TRBJ2-5; 7 nucleotides line up with TRBD2. CDR1 and CDR2 (germline): LGHNA, YSLEER. The CDR3 loop spans 13 amino acids. The CDR3 loop is CASCPNVRETLYF. The CDR3 DNA reads as TGCGCCAGCTGTCCGAATGTGCGGGAGACCCTGTACTTC.

Many counts were recorded for this clonotype. This chain connects TRBV4-1 to TRBJ2-1, with TRBD2 matching over 9 bases. CDR1 MGHRA and CDR2 YSYEKL come from the germline V gene. The junction had 14 bases not matched to a gene; V was cut back by 0 bases and J by 8 bases. The CDR3 length is 18 residues. CDR3 region: CASSQDGGGSGSGDEQFF. The CDR3 DNA reads TGCGCCAGCAGCCAAGATGGAGGTGGTAGCGGGAGTGGGGATGAGCAGTTCTTC.

Remarks on this clonotype: The DNA is left out, because the CDR3 cannot be placed on it with certainty; the CDR3 is given as TCRdb lists it. The CDR3 spells CASSWTVGSGNTF. This rearrangement joins TRBV7-2 to TRBJ1-2; the listed D gene, TRBD1, was not tested against the DNA. The CDR3 extends over 13 residues, inclusive of both ends. Looked up from germline, CDR1 is SGHTA and CDR2 is FQGNSA.

On this clonotype itself: Lacking the conserved final phenylalanine or tryptophan, this CDR3 likely reflects a read error. The DNA is omitted, as the CDR3 cannot be located on it reliably, and the CDR3 follows TCRdb's listing. The chain employs TRBV20-1 and TRBJ2-2; the DNA was not compared with TRBD2, the D call given in the table. The CDR3 numbers 13 amino acids, ends counted. The germline V gene encodes CDR1 DFQATT and CDR2 SNEGSKA (reference sequence). This CDR3 reads CSASRLDTGERFC.

This clonotype appeared once. This chain joins TRBV7-9 and TRBJ2-1, with 7 bases matching TRBD2. Germline V CDR1 and CDR2: SEHNR, FQNEAQ (reference sequence). J was trimmed by 4 bases and V by 6 bases; bases with no gene match: 15. This CDR3 has 17 amino acids. The CDR3 here is CASSHNGRERGYNEQFF. Here the CDR3 DNA reads TGTGCCAGCAGTCATAATGGGAGGGAGAGGGGATACAATGAGCAGTTCTTC.

Many counts were recorded for this clonotype. This rearrangement joins TRBV6-2 or TRBV6-3 to TRBJ1-5; tentatively, D is TRBD1 (5 bases). CDR3 length: 15 amino acids. Trimming took 2 bases from V and 6 from J, leaving 14 bases between them. Germline V CDR1 and CDR2: MNHEY, SVGEGT. CDR3 DNA sequence: TGTGCCAGCAGTTACGTTGGCGGGGCTACTCAGCCCCAGCATTTT. This encodes CASSYVGGATQPQHF.

This clonotype appeared many times. The V and J genes are TRBV5-1 and TRBJ2-7; the D is unclear. The CDR3 has 14 amino acids. V dropped 0 bases and J dropped 0 bases, with 7 bases sitting between them. In germline, CDR1 is SGHRS, CDR2 YFSETQ. The CDR3 loop reads CASSLGRVSYEQYF. DNA for the CDR3: TGCGCCAGCAGCTTGGGACGGGTCTCCTACGAGCAGTACTTC.

On this clonotype: A read error may account for a junction end that differs from germline. This chain uses TRBV5-1 with TRBJ1-1; a possible D gene is TRBD1 (5 bases). The CDR3 runs 15 residues. Germline V gene lookup returns CDR1 SGHRS and CDR2 YFSETQ. CDR3 residues: CVSSRLGGGNTEAFF. DNA of the CDR3: TGCGTCAGCAGCCGCTTGGGGGGAGGGAACACTGAAGCTTTCTTT.

The chain combines TRBV6-5 with TRBJ2-1, with 12 nucleotides matching TRBD2. Trimming removed 5 bases from V and 8 bases from J; junction bases left unmatched: 10. This CDR3 has 16 amino acids. The germline CDR1 and CDR2 sequences are MNHEY and SVGAGI. The CDR3 loop is CASSPPNGLAGYEQFF. DNA of the CDR3: TGTGCCAGCAGTCCCCCAAACGGACTAGCGGGATATGAGCAGTTCTTC.

The rearrangement uses TRBV5-4 and TRBJ1-1, with a weak D call TRBD1 (5 bases). CDR3 size: 19 residues. V lost 6 bases and J lost 0, with 27 bases in between. Looked up from germline, CDR1 is SGHNT and CDR2 is YYREEE (reference sequence). The CDR3 loop is CASTPPGLEVGHLNTEAFF. Written as DNA, the CDR3 is TGTGCCAGCACCCCTCCGGGGTTGGAAGTTGGACACCTGAACACTGAAGCTTTCTTT.

The genes are TRBV5-1 and TRBJ2-3, with 7 bases fitting TRBD1. CDR3 size: 12 residues. After removal of 9 bases from V and 11 bases from J, the junction contained 12 bases not matched to a gene. CDR1 is SGHRS and CDR2 is YFSETQ in the germline V gene. The CDR3 loop reads CATRQGANEQYF. The CDR3 coding sequence is TGCGCCACCAGACAGGGTGCGAATGAGCAGTATTTT.

This clonotype was recorded at least ten times. This chain connects TRBV4-1 to TRBJ2-3, with D possibly matching TRBD2 (5 bases). V lost 0 bases and J lost 0, with 19 bases in between. The CDR3 extends over 19 amino acids. Germline values: CDR1 MGHRA, CDR2 YSYEKL. The CDR3 coding sequence is TGCGCCAGCAGCCAAGATAGAGGGCGTCTAGCAGTTAGCACAGATACGCAGTATTTT. Its translation: CASSQDRGRLAVSTDTQYF.

This clonotype was detected many times. This sequence may be a read error, since a much larger clone differs from it by one base. The CDR3 bases are TGTGCCAGCGGAGAGGGGGGCCTAGATACGCAGTATTTT. Amino acid sequence: CASGEGGLDTQYF. The rearrangement uses TRBV9 and TRBJ2-3; perhaps D is TRBD1 or TRBD2 (6 bases each). V shed 7 bases and J shed 5 bases, with 14 bases lying between them. The germline gives CDR1 SGDLS, CDR2 YYNGEE. The length of the CDR3 is 13 residues.

A single count supports this clonotype. The chain links TRBV5-1 to TRBJ2-3; 8 nucleotides line up with TRBD2. CDR1 is SGHRS and CDR2 is YFSETQ in the germline V gene. V gave up 5 bases and J gave up 2 bases; unmatched junction bases: 19. This CDR3 has 19 amino acids. CDR3 bases: TGCGCCAGCAGTACCTTAGCGGGAACGGCCGGGGAGATCACAGATACGCAGTATTTT. Amino acids: CASSTLAGTAGEITDTQYF.

The chain recombines TRBV6-5 with TRBJ2-1; 8 bases are shared with TRBD1. V gave up 5 bases and J gave up 7 bases; unmatched junction bases: 10. The CDR3 sequence is 15 residues long. Germline V CDR1 and CDR2: MNHEY, SVGAGI. The CDR3 nucleotides read TGTGCCAGCAGTGACCTCCGGACAGGGCCTAATGAGCAGTTCTTC. This encodes CASSDLRTGPNEQFF.

The rearrangement joins TRBV7-9 to TRBJ1-1, with TRBD1 matching over 12 bases. Trimming at V came to 3 bases and at J to 6 bases, leaving 8 bases not matched to a gene. The CDR3 is 16 residues long. CDR1 is SEHNR and CDR2 is FQNEAQ in the germline V gene (reference sequence). DNA for the CDR3: TGTGCCAGCAGCTTCGCTAGCGGGACAGGGGGCTCTGAAGCTTTCTTT. Translation gives CASSFASGTGGSEAFF.

This clonotype was seen at least ten times. CDR3 sequence: CSARMGPGNTIYF. CDR3 nucleotide sequence: TGCAGTGCCCGAATGGGGCCGGGAAACACCATATATTTT. The gene calls are TRBV20-1 and TRBJ1-3, with D tentatively TRBD1 (5 bases). The germline CDR1 and CDR2 sequences are DFQATT and SNEGSKA (reference sequence). Trimming left V 6 bases short and J 4 bases short, with 13 bases between. The CDR3 consists of 13 residues.

With regard to this clonotype: This likely comes from a read error, as the CDR3 has no conserved phenylalanine or tryptophan at its end. This chain links TRBV9 with TRBJ2-6, with a possible D match to TRBD2 (5 bases). V was shortened by 5 bases and J by 3 bases, with 9 bases between the two germline ends. The CDR3 is 14 residues long. Germline CDR1 SGDLS, CDR2 YYNGEE. The CDR3 here is CASRRTGGANVLTS. The CDR3 region has the DNA TGTGCCAGCAGGAGGACTGGTGGGGCCAACGTCCTGACTTCC.

This clonotype was observed at least ten times. The CDR3 protein is CASSIGGGQGASGELFF. In DNA form, the CDR3 reads TGTGCCAGTAGTATCGGGGGGGGGCAGGGGGCAAGCGGGGAGCTGTTTTTT. The V and J genes are TRBV19 and TRBJ2-2; D may be TRBD1 or TRBD2 (8 bases each). The CDR3 spans 17 residues. V gave up 3 bases and J gave up 7 bases, with 21 bases separating them. Germline V gene data show CDR1 as LNHDA and CDR2 as SQIVND (reference sequence). Full variable domain (rest looked up from reference TRBV19 and TRBJ2-2): DGGITQSPKYLFRKEGQNVTLSCEQNLNHDAMYWYRQDPGQGLRLIYYSQIVNDFQKGDIAEGYSVSREKKESFPLTVTSAQKNPTAFYLCASSIGGGQGASGELFFGEGSRLTVL.

In DNA form, the CDR3 reads TGCAGTGCTAGGGTTGGGCTAGCGGGAGACAATGAGCAGTTCTTC. This translates into CSARVGLAGDNEQFF. The chain combines TRBV20-1 with TRBJ2-1; 10 nucleotides align to TRBD2. Germline V lookup: CDR1 DFQATT, CDR2 SNEGSKA (reference sequence). Trimming took 3 bases from V and 5 from J; bases not matched to a gene: 7. CDR3 length: 15 residues.